This T cell receptor (beta chain) was profiled in a study of blood T cells in healthy people across ages. Study outcomes and limitations: The donors' CMV status was not determined, possibly confounding changes in expanded clonotypes. Age showed a roughly linear inverse relationship with TCR beta diversity per million T cells.

Using a J-beta primer mix together with a sample-barcoded 5' primer, a second PCR was run for about 7 to 12 cycles. TCRdb analysed the 5' RACE reads with MiXCR anew, one entry per CDR3 protein. The sample includes 1.5 million or so distinct CDR3 sequences, 40% to 50% of them seen just once. The table lists this clonotype with a few counts. Its antigen is unidentified. CDR3 length: 16 amino acids. In germline, CDR1 is MGHRA, CDR2 YSYEKL. The J segment lost 6 bases and the V segment lost 4 bases, leaving 15 bases of the junction unmatched. Per-sample yields of isolated PBMCs were at least 6.5 million. The rearrangement joins TRBV4-1 to TRBJ2-7; 7 nucleotides align to TRBD1. Sequencing was performed on blood. The TCR comes from a woman aged 18 to 35 in good health. This chain's CDR3 is CASSPKGGLGYSEQYF. The CDR3 DNA reads TGCGCCAGCAGCCCCAAAGGGGGCCTAGGGTACTCCGAGCAGTACTTC.